These 17 T cell receptor beta chains originate from one sample sequenced in a study of HIV-infected patients and healthy controls. All unsorted peripheral T cells were captured because whole blood was used without fractionation. Around 500 ng RNA was reverse transcribed with alpha and beta constant-region primers. Separate chain-specific third strand synthesis with multiplexing indices produced the alpha and beta libraries. TCRdb re-analysed the 5' RACE reads in MiXCR, keeping a single row per CDR3 protein. Here the sample spans more than 15,000 distinct CDR3 sequences, under 10% being singletons. Specimen: blood. Receptor source: an adult in good health.

The chain uses TRBV18 and TRBJ1-5; D ambiguous. From germline, CDR1 is KGHSH and CDR2 LQKENI. Trimming removed 9 bases at V and 4 bases at J, with 22 bases between. The CDR3 length is 16 residues. In nucleotides, the CDR3 is TGTGCCAGATACACTAATAGGGCATCCGGAAATCAGCCCCAGCATTTT. This encodes CARYTNRASGNQPQHF.

As for this clonotype: Given a much more abundant clone one base away, this may be a read error. The genes are TRBV6-5 and TRBJ2-3; D ambiguous. This CDR3 is built from 15 residues. The V gene lost 2 bases and the J gene lost 0 bases, with 9 bases spanning the gap. CDR1 and CDR2 from the germline V gene are MNHEY and SVGAGI. DNA of the CDR3: TGTGCCAGCAGTTACGTACAAGCTAGCACAGATACGCAGTATTTT. As protein: CASSYVQASTDTQYF.

This clonotype was seen ten or more times. The chain employs TRBV11-3 and TRBJ1-1; the match to TRBD1 covers 7 bases. The J segment lost 5 bases and the V segment lost 0 bases, leaving 0 bases of the junction unmatched. The CDR3 has 13 amino acids. The V gene's germline CDR1 is SGHNT and CDR2 YENEEA. CDR3 sequence reads: CASSLDRGTEAFF. CDR3 DNA sequence: TGTGCCAGCAGCTTAGACAGGGGGACTGAAGCTTTCTTT.

By share of the sample, this clonotype is medium-sized (0.01 to 0.1%). The chain joins TRBV2 to TRBJ1-1; 7 bases line up with TRBD1. The germline V gene encodes CDR1 SNHLY and CDR2 FYNNEI. The CDR3 covers 12 residues. V shed 5 bases and J 9 bases; nucleotides not matched to a gene: 6. The CDR3 DNA reads as TGTGCCAGCAGTTTCGACAGGGAAAAAGCTTTCTTT. Translating it yields CASSFDREKAFF.

In this sample, this clonotype is medium-sized (0.01 to 0.1%). The V and J genes are TRBV6-2 or TRBV6-3 and TRBJ2-7; D call uncertain. The CDR3 totals 13 residues. CDR1 and CDR2 from the germline V gene are MNHEY and SVGEGT. V was clipped by 6 bases and J by 4 bases, with 13 bases between them. CDR3 DNA: TGTGCCAGCAGCACCTCGGAGCTATACGAGCAGTACGTC. Its protein product is CASSTSELYEQYV.

This clonotype was counted many times. The CDR3 protein is CASSSEVYGYTF. As DNA, the CDR3 is TGTGCCAGCAGCTCGGAAGTCTATGGCTACACCTTC. The V call is TRBV6-6, the J call TRBJ1-2; no clear D. The CDR3 length is 12 residues. Germline V gives CDR1 MNHNY, CDR2 SVGAGI (reference sequence). The ends were cut back, 6 bases at V and 4 bases at J, with 9 bases in the middle.

This clonotype occurred a few times. The chain joins TRBV5-1 to TRBJ2-3; 9 bases match TRBD2. The CDR3 runs 15 residues. The V gene's germline CDR1 is SGHRS and CDR2 YFSETQ. With 5 bases clipped from V and 6 bases from J, the junction kept 10 bases outside the gene matches. Here the CDR3 DNA reads TGCGCCAGCAGAAAGGGCGGGAGGGCCGGGGATACGCAGTATTTT. Translated, it gives CASRKGGRAGDTQYF.

This clonotype was detected ten times or more. The chain uses TRBV10-3 and TRBJ1-5; D might be TRBD1 (6 bases). The V end lost 8 bases, the J end lost 3 bases, and 14 bases lay between the germline ends. Germline loops: CDR1 ENHRY, CDR2 SYGVKD. This CDR3 spans 14 amino acids. DNA of the CDR3: TGTGCCATCGGGTTGTCAGGGGACAATCAGCCCCAGCATTTT. It is translated as CAIGLSGDNQPQHF.

By share, this clonotype counts as medium-sized. This chain joins TRBV7-9 and TRBJ1-1; tentative D call: TRBD1 (5 bases). The CDR3 contains 12 residues. Germline V gene data show CDR1 as SEHNR and CDR2 as FQNEAQ (reference sequence). Trimming pared 4 bases from V and 7 bases from J, leaving 10 bases between. In nucleotides, the CDR3 is TGTGCCAGCAGCTCCGGGGGGAATGAAGCTTTCTTT. It encodes CASSSGGNEAFF. Full variable domain (missing parts from reference TRBV7-9 and TRBJ1-1): DTGVSQNPRHKITKRGQNVTFRCDPISEHNRLYWYRQTLGQGPEFLTYFQNEAQLEKSRLLSDRFSAERPKGSFSTLEIQRTEQGDSAMYLCASSSGGNEAFFGQGTRLTVV.

Regarding this clonotype: A read error may be the cause here, since a much bigger clone is one base away. V and J are TRBV18 and TRBJ1-5, with D perhaps matching TRBD1 (6 bases). Germline loops: CDR1 KGHSH, CDR2 LQKENI. The CDR3 length is 17 residues. The CDR3 bases are TGTGCCAGCTCACCCAGGGGTATTTCTGGGAGCAATCGGCCCCAGCATTTT. Encoded protein: CASSPRGISGSNRPQHF.

This clonotype showed up many times. This rearrangement joins TRBV5-4 to TRBJ2-3, with D perhaps matching TRBD2 (5 bases). V was shortened by 4 bases and J by 0 bases, with 9 bases between the two germline ends. This CDR3 contains 14 residues. The germline V gene encodes CDR1 SGHNT and CDR2 YYREEE (reference sequence). This CDR3 is CASSLRLSTDTQYF. CDR3 sequence (DNA): TGTGCCAGCAGCCTCAGACTAAGCACAGATACGCAGTATTTT. Full variable domain (remainder filled in from reference TRBV5-4 and TRBJ2-3): ETGVTQSPTHLIKTRGQQVTLRCSSQSGHNTVSWYQQALGQGPQFIFQYYREEENGRGNFPPRFSGLQFPNYSSELNVNALELDDSALYLCASSLRLSTDTQYFGPGTRLTVL.

This clonotype is medium-sized within its sample. The gene calls are TRBV3-1 and TRBJ1-1; D not resolved. Trimming removed 6 bases from V and 8 bases from J, with 16 bases in between. Germline CDR1 and CDR2: LGHDT and YNNKEL (reference sequence). CDR3 size: 13 residues. CDR3 protein: CASRPTNNPEAFF. The CDR3 DNA is TGTGCCAGCAGACCAACCAACAACCCCGAAGCTTTCTTT.

This clonotype was seen repeatedly, ten times or more. J is TRBJ2-3 and V is TRBV29-1; 13 nucleotides line up with TRBD2. Trimming at V came to 4 bases and at J to 2 bases, leaving 12 bases not matched to a gene. The germline V gene encodes CDR1 SQVTM and CDR2 ANQGSEA. The CDR3 contains 18 residues. The CDR3 DNA sequence: TGCAGCGTTGGTTTTCTCGGACTAGCGGGAGAAAACACAGATACGCAGTATTTT. It specifies CSVGFLGLAGENTDTQYF.

This clonotype was counted many times. This chain links TRBV10-2 with TRBJ1-1; D gene uncertain. Per germline, CDR1 WSHSY and CDR2 SAAADI. The CDR3 totals 15 residues. Trimming cost V 6 bases and J 0 bases, with 14 bases left between them. This chain's CDR3 is CASRQWSSMNTEAFF. The CDR3 region has the DNA TGCGCCAGCAGGCAGTGGTCCAGTATGAACACTGAAGCTTTCTTT.

This clonotype was detected many times. V gene TRBV20-1 combines with J gene TRBJ2-3; TRBD2 aligns across 10 bases. CDR1 is DFQATT, CDR2 SNEGSKA, per germline (reference sequence). V trimming: 5 bases; J trimming: 2 bases; junction bases outside the gene matches: 19. CDR3 length: 19 residues. The CDR3 spells CSAPARGKAGGDFTDTQYF. Here the CDR3 DNA reads TGCAGTGCTCCCGCTAGGGGAAAAGCGGGAGGGGATTTCACAGATACGCAGTATTTT.

This clonotype was detected only once. This chain connects TRBV7-8 to TRBJ2-3; D is tentatively TRBD1 or TRBD2 (6 bases each). The CDR3 is 14 amino acids. Germline assignment: CDR1 SGHVS and CDR2 FQNEAQ. The V gene lost 5 bases and the J gene lost 5 bases, with 14 bases spanning the gap. The CDR3 nucleotides are TGTGCCAGCAGCCCGACGGGGGCGAGAGATACGCAGTATTTT. This encodes CASSPTGARDTQYF.

This clonotype has more than one count but fewer than ten. The gene calls are TRBV7-9 and TRBJ2-3, with 7 bases aligning to TRBD1. The CDR3 is 16 amino acids. Germline CDR1 reads SEHNR; CDR2 reads FQNEAQ (reference sequence). The junction had 9 bases not matched to a gene; V was cut back by 5 bases and J by 1 base. CDR3 loop: CASSDRAQRRTDTQYF. In nucleotides, the CDR3 is TGTGCCAGCAGCGACAGGGCCCAACGACGCACAGATACGCAGTATTTT.